This TCR beta chain came from a study of cytomegalovirus exposure and HLA in healthy donors. The overall study: Genotyping showed roughly 86% of 300 to 450 donors falling in the Caucasian-associated ancestry cluster.

Primers for the PCR totalled 60 Vbeta and 13 Jbeta. Assay used: immunoSEQ multiplex PCR; TCRdb lists only in-frame clones, some missing. Of some 170,000 clones listed, roughly four fifths were seen once; the top ten hold under 2%. CDR1 MRHNA and CDR2 SNTAGT come from the germline V gene. The V gene end was trimmed by 0 bases and the J gene end by 6 bases; junction bases not matched to a gene: 6. There are 16 residues in the CDR3. This clonotype was obtained from a woman in her late teens or twenties in good health and CMV-seronegative. The sample taken for sequencing was PBMCs. The rearrangement uses TRBV6-4 and TRBJ2-2; 8 nucleotides line up with TRBD2. Written as DNA, the CDR3 is TGTGCCAGCAGTGACTCGAATAGCGGGACGCCCGGGGAGCTGTTTTTT. Protein sequence: CASSDSNSGTPGELFF.